The 20 T cell receptor beta chains below all came from one sample that was sequenced in a study of immune cell composition in non-small cell lung cancer. Only in-frame clones appear in the TCRdb table, and some are missing; sequencing was by immunoSEQ multiplex PCR. The sample includes roughly 3,100 clones, nearly 85% of them seen just once. The material sequenced was lung tumor tissue. Source of these receptors: a human donor with non-small cell lung cancer.

The rearrangement uses TRBV28 and TRBJ1-5, with 8 positions matching TRBD1. CDR1 is MDHEN and CDR2 is SYDVKM in the germline V gene. The trim removed 3 bases at V and 4 bases at J, leaving 8 bases unmatched. This CDR3 region has 16 residues. The CDR3 region is CASSFLRTGSNQPQHF. The CDR3 coding sequence is TGTGCCAGCAGTTTCCTTAGGACAGGGTCGAATCAGCCCCAGCATTTT.

This clone was picked up a small number of times. This chain joins TRBV5-5 and TRBJ1-2; TRBD1 matches 7 bases. CDR1 is SGHKS and CDR2 is YYEKEE in the germline V gene (reference sequence). J lost 3 bases, V lost 1 base, and 6 bases had no gene match. The CDR3 covers 15 residues. The CDR3 nucleotides are TGTGCCAGCAGCTTGAGCCCCGGGACAGACTATGGCTACACCTTC. The encoded protein is CASSLSPGTDYGYTF.

The V and J genes are TRBV2 and TRBJ2-3, with D maybe TRBD2 (7 bases). From germline, CDR1 is SNHLY and CDR2 FYNNEI. The CDR3 sequence is 16 residues long. V lost 6 bases, J lost 0 bases, and 16 bases lay in between. CDR3 loop: CASRRGGGPSTDTQYF. The CDR3 region has the DNA TGTGCCAGCAGGAGGGGGGGAGGCCCTAGCACAGATACGCAGTATTTT. The variable domain in full, completed from reference TRBV2 and TRBJ2-3, reads EPEVTQTPSHQVTQMGQEVILRCVPISNHLYFYWYRQILGQKVEFLVSFYNNEISEKSEIFDDQFSVERPDGSNFTLKIRSTKLEDSAMYFCASRRGGGPSTDTQYFGPGTRLTVL.

In its sample, this clone ranks as large (0.1 to 1%). The junction and the germline gene differ at one end; a read error may be behind it. The chain links TRBV7-2 to TRBJ2-7, with D perhaps TRBD1 (5 bases). CDR1 and CDR2 from the germline V gene are SGHTA and FQGNSA. The CDR3 length is 14 residues. In DNA, the CDR3 is TGTGCCAGCACCTTAAGATCAGGGACCTACGAGCAGTACTTC. This gives the protein CASTLRSGTYEQYF.

The chain joins TRBV19 to TRBJ2-4, with 9 nucleotides matching TRBD2. Trimming cost V 3 bases and J 10 bases; bases outside gene matches: 16. The CDR3 contains 17 residues. The germline CDR1 and CDR2 sequences are LNHDA and SQIVND (reference sequence). DNA for the CDR3: TGTGCCAGTAGTATCTCCTTTAGCGGGAGCAACCCCCAAATTCAGTACTTC. This codes for CASSISFSGSNPQIQYF.

This chain links TRBV4-2 with TRBJ2-2; 9 nucleotides match TRBD2. Trimming at V came to 0 bases and at J to 4 bases, leaving 6 bases not matched to a gene. From germline, CDR1 is LGHNA and CDR2 YNFKEQ. The CDR3 is made up of 17 amino acids. CDR3 sequence (DNA): TGTGCCAGCAGCCAAGATCTACTAGCGGGCCGCACCGGGGAGCTGTTTTTT. Protein: CASSQDLLAGRTGELFF.

The rearrangement uses TRBV7-9 and TRBJ1-4; 7 positions agree with TRBD1. The CDR3 is 15 amino acids. V was pared by 0 bases and J by 8 bases, with 6 bases of the junction left unmatched. The V gene's germline CDR1 is SEHNR and CDR2 FQNEAQ (reference sequence). Written as DNA, the CDR3 is TGTGCCAGCAGCTTAGCGAGGGGGCTTCGGGAAAAACTGTTTTTT. This encodes CASSLARGLREKLFF.

The V gene is TRBV11-3, the J gene TRBJ2-3, with 11 bases fitting TRBD2. Germline V CDR1 and CDR2: SGHNT, YENEEA. The CDR3 extends over 17 amino acids. Germline trimming cut 5 bases from V and 2 bases from J; bases unmatched to any gene: 9. This chain's CDR3 is CASSQLAGGPHTDTQYF. CDR3 coding DNA: TGTGCCAGCAGCCAGCTAGCGGGAGGCCCCCACACAGATACGCAGTATTTT.

The CDR3 here is CASSLGGLAGGDTQYF. As DNA, the CDR3 is TGTGCCAGCAGCTTAGGTGGACTAGCGGGAGGAGATACGCAGTATTTT. V and J are TRBV11-3 and TRBJ2-3; 14 nucleotides agree with TRBD2. V shed 1 base and J 5 bases; nucleotides not matched to a gene: 2. This CDR3 contains 16 residues. Germline V gene data show CDR1 as SGHNT and CDR2 as YENEEA.

This chain links TRBV27 with TRBJ2-1; TRBD2 might be the D (5 bases). Germline V lookup: CDR1 MNHEY, CDR2 SMNVEV (reference sequence). V lost 5 bases and J 9 bases, leaving 14 bases between the germline ends. The CDR3 loop spans 13 amino acids. Written as DNA, the CDR3 is TGTGCCAGCAGTATCCGGGATACGCGTGAGCAGTTCTTC. As protein: CASSIRDTREQFF.

The gene calls are TRBV29-1 and TRBJ2-7; 10 positions match TRBD2. Trimming at V came to 5 bases and at J to 5 bases, leaving 9 bases not matched to a gene. This CDR3 has 14 residues. Germline V CDR1 and CDR2: SQVTM, ANQGSEA. The CDR3 here is CSVTLAGAWDEQYF. The CDR3, as DNA: TGCAGCGTTACTCTAGCGGGAGCTTGGGACGAGCAGTACTTC.

The chain is built from TRBV27 and TRBJ1-4, with D tentatively TRBD1 (5 bases). This CDR3 comprises 17 residues. Germline V lookup: CDR1 MNHEY, CDR2 SMNVEV (reference sequence). V lost 6 bases to trimming and J lost 4 bases, with 21 bases between them. In DNA, the CDR3 is TGTGCCAGCAGCCGAATCCTGGCCGACAGAAATAATGAAAAACTGTTTTTT. Its translation: CASSRILADRNNEKLFF.

To note about this clone: The same CDR3 can be traced to other DNA sequences in this sample. The rearrangement joins TRBV27 to TRBJ1-6, with TRBD1 matching 7 bases. CDR1 is MNHEY and CDR2 is SMNVEV in the germline V gene (reference sequence). After removal of 6 bases from V and 7 bases from J, the junction contained 3 bases not matched to a gene. CDR3 length: 13 residues. CDR3 amino acids: CASSWDSNSPLHF. The CDR3, as DNA: TGTGCCAGCAGCTGGGACAGCAATTCACCCCTCCACTTT.

This sequence joins TRBV28 and TRBJ2-3, with D hard to call. The CDR3 runs to 13 residues. Between the trimmed V and J ends, which lost 6 bases and 3 bases, there was a span of 10 bases. Germline V CDR1 and CDR2: MDHEN, SYDVKM. CDR3 nucleotide sequence: TGTGCCAGCAGGGTTACAGATACAGATACGCAGTATTTT. It is translated as CASRVTDTDTQYF.

The rearrangement joins TRBV27 to TRBJ1-5, with no clear D. V shed 3 bases and J shed 6 bases, with 9 bases lying between them. Germline CDR1 MNHEY, CDR2 SMNVEV (reference sequence). This CDR3 contains 13 residues. CDR3 bases: TGTGCCAGCAGTTTTGAGGGCGGTCAGCCCCAGCATTTT. The encoded protein is CASSFEGGQPQHF.

The chain combines TRBV29-1 with TRBJ1-4; perhaps TRBD1 as D (5 bases). Trimming removed 7 bases from V and 6 bases from J, with 15 bases in between. Germline CDR1 is SQVTM and CDR2 is ANQGSEA. CDR3 length: 13 amino acids. CDR3 nucleotides: TGCAGCGGGGGGGGTGGCTGGGATGAAAAACTGTTTTTT. Its translation: CSGGGGWDEKLFF.

The chain employs TRBV29-1 and TRBJ1-1; D is perhaps TRBD1 (6 bases). CDR1 and CDR2 from the germline V gene are SQVTM and ANQGSEA. The ends were cut back, 5 bases at V and 4 bases at J, with 17 bases in the middle. The CDR3 contains 14 residues. The CDR3 coding sequence is TGCAGCGTTTATAGAGGGGGTTTTGGCACTGAAGCTTTCTTT. As protein: CSVYRGGFGTEAFF.

This clone was detected once. This chain joins TRBV19 and TRBJ1-5; the D gene is possibly TRBD1 (6 bases). V lost 4 bases, J lost 6 bases, and 16 bases lay in between. CDR3 length: 15 residues. Per germline, CDR1 LNHDA and CDR2 SQIVND (reference sequence). This CDR3 is CASSTQGSEGQPQHF. In nucleotides, the CDR3 is TGTGCCAGTAGTACGCAGGGGAGCGAGGGTCAGCCCCAGCATTTT.

This clone has more than one count but fewer than ten. This CDR3 reads CASSPPDRRTYEQYF. Written as DNA, the CDR3 is TGTGCCAGCTCACCTCCGGACAGGCGCACCTACGAGCAGTACTTC. This sequence joins TRBV18 and TRBJ2-7; 7 positions agree with TRBD1. This CDR3 region has 15 residues. The germline gives CDR1 KGHSH, CDR2 LQKENI. Germline trimming cut 3 bases from V and 2 bases from J; bases unmatched to any gene: 7.

The gene calls are TRBV10-2 and TRBJ2-5; the D is unclear. Trimming cost V 7 bases and J 10 bases, with 16 bases left between them. In germline, CDR1 is WSHSY, CDR2 SAAADI. The CDR3 is 12 amino acids. The CDR3 loop reads CASTDTRIFQYF. The CDR3 DNA sequence: TGCGCCAGCACAGACACCAGAATTTTCCAGTACTTC.